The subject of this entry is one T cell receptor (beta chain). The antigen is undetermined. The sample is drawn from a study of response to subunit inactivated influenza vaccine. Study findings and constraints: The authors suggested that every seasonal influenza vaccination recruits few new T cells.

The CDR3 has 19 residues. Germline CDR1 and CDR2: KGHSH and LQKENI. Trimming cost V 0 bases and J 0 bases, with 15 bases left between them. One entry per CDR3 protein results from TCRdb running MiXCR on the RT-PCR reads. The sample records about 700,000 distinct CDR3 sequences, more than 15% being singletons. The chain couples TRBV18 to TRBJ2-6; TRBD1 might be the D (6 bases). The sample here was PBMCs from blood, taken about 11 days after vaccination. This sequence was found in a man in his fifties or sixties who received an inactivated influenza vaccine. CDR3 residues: CASSPPRGGPSSGANVLTF. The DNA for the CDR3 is TGTGCCAGCTCACCACCGCGAGGGGGTCCCAGCTCTGGGGCCAACGTCCTGACTTTC.